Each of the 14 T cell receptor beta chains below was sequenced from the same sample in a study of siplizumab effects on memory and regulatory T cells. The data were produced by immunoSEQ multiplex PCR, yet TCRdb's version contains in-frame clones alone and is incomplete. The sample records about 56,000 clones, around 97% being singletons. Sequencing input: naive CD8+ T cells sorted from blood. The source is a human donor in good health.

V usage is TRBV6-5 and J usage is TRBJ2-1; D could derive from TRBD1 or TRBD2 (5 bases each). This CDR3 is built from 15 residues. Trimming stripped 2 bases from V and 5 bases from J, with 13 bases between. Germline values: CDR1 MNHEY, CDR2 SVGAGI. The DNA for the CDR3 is TGTGCCAGCAGTTACGGGGGAGCACCTCACAATGAGCAGTTCTTC. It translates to CASSYGGAPHNEQFF.

The CDR3 is CASSSTDSGHEKLFF. Here the CDR3 DNA reads TGTGCCAGCAGTTCCACGGACAGCGGACATGAAAAACTGTTTTTT. V is TRBV28 and J is TRBJ1-4, with a weak D call TRBD1 (6 bases). The CDR3 is 15 amino acids. CDR1 MDHEN and CDR2 SYDVKM come from the germline V gene. Trimming pared 4 bases from V and 6 bases from J, leaving 15 bases between. The full variable domain, completed using reference TRBV28 and TRBJ1-4, is DVKVTQSSRYLVKRTGEKVFLECVQDMDHENMFWYRQDPGLGLRLIYFSYDVKMKEKGDIPEGYSVSREKKERFSLILESASTNQTSMYLCASSSTDSGHEKLFFGSGTQLSVL.

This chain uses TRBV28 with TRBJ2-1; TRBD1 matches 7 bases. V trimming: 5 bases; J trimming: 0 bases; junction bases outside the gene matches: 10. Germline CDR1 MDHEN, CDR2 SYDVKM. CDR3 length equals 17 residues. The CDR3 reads CASSTPRDRDSYNEQFF. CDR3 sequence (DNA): TGTGCCAGCAGTACCCCTCGCGACAGGGACTCCTACAATGAGCAGTTCTTC.

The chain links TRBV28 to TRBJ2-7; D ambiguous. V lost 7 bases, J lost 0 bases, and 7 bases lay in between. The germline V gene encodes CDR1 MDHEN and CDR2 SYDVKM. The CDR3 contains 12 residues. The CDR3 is CASTASSYEQYF. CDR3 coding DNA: TGTGCCAGCACTGCGAGCTCCTACGAGCAGTACTTC.

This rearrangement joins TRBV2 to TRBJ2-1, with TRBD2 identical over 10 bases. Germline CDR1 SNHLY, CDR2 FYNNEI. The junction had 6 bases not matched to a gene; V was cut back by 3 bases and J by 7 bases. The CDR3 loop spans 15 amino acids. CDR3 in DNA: TGTGCCAGCAGTGATTTAGCGGGGGGTCTGAATGAGCAGTTCTTC. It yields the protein CASSDLAGGLNEQFF.

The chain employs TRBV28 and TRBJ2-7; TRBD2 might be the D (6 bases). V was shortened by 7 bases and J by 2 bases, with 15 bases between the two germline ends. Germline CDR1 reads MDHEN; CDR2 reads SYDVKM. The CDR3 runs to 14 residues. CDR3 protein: CASNPGLTAYEQYF. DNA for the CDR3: TGTGCCAGCAATCCGGGACTGACTGCCTACGAGCAGTACTTC.

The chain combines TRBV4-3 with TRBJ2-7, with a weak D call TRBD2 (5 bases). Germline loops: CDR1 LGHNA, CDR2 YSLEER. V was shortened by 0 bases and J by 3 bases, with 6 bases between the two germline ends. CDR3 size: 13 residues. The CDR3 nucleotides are TGCGCCAGCAGCCAAGATCGGGGCTACGAGCAGTACTTC. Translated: CASSQDRGYEQYF.

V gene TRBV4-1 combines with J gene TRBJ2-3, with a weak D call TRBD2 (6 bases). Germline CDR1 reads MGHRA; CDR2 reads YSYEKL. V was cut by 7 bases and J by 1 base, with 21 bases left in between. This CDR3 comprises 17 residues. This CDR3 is CASNPPADPGGTDTQYF. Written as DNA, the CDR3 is TGCGCCAGCAACCCCCCTGCGGACCCGGGGGGCACAGATACGCAGTATTTT.

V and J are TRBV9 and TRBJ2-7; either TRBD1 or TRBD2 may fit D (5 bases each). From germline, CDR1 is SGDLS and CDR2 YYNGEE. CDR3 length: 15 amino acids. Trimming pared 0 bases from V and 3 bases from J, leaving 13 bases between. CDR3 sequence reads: CASSVEGTLNYEQYF. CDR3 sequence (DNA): TGTGCCAGCAGCGTAGAGGGGACCCTGAACTACGAGCAGTACTTC.

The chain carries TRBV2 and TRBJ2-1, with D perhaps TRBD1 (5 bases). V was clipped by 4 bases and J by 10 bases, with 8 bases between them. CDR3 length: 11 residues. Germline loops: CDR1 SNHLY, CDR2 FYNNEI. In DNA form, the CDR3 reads TGTGCCAGCAGTGTAGGGGTGGAGCAGTTCTTC. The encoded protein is CASSVGVEQFF.

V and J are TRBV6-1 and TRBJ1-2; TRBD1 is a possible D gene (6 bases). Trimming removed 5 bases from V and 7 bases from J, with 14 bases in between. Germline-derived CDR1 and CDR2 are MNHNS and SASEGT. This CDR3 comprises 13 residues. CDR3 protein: CASSYLDRTGYTF. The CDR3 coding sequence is TGTGCCAGCAGTTATTTGGACAGAACTGGCTACACCTTC.

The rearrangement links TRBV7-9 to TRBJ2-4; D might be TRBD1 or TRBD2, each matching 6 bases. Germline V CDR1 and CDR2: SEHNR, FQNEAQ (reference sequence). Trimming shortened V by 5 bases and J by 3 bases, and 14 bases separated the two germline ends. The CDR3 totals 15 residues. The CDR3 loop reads CASSRKGGGKNIQYF. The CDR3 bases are TGTGCCAGCAGCCGGAAGGGGGGCGGCAAAAACATTCAGTACTTC.

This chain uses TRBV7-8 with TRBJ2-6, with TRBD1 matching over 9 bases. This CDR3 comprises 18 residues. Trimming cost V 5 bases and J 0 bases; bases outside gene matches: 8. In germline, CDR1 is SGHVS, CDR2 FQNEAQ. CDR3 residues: CASSKLGTGRSGANVLTF. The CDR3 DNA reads TGTGCCAGCAGCAAACTGGGGACAGGGCGCTCTGGGGCCAACGTCCTGACTTTC.

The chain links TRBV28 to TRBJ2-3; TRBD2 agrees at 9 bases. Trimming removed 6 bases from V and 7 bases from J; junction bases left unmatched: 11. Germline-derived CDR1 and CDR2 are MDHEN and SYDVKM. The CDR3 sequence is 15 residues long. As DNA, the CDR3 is TGTGCCAGCAGCCTAGAGACTAGCGGTGCGTATACGCAGTATTTT. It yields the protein CASSLETSGAYTQYF.